This T cell receptor (beta chain) was recovered during a study of cytomegalovirus exposure and HLA in healthy donors. Study results and limitations: Later analysis identified over 15,000 TCR beta sequences associated with HLA alleles, using a false discovery rate threshold of 0.05. Previously analyzed data showed that most TCR beta V segments were productive at a frequency of about 90% or about 30%. Presence/absence results assume similar sequencing depth per donor, which may not hold. Cytomegalovirus association was assigned to under 200 TCR beta chains.

Points on this clone: Its target is unknown.

V shed 4 bases, J shed 5 bases, and the junction held 6 bases outside the gene matches. The germline CDR1 and CDR2 sequences are SGHDN and FVKESK. The CDR3 spans 14 residues. PCR primers comprised 60 Vbeta and 13 Jbeta primers. Sequencing was performed with immunoSEQ multiplex PCR; in TCRdb, only in-frame clones are kept and a portion is missing. The profile shows 150,000 to 200,000 clones, roughly 85% of them singletons. The specimen sequenced was PBMCs. The sequence was collected from a man aged 40-49 years in good health and CMV-seropositive. The genes are TRBV14 and TRBJ2-5, with TRBD2 identical over 8 bases. The CDR3, as DNA: TGTGCCAGCAGCCCCCGGGAGGGCCGGGAGACCCAGTACTTC. Amino acid sequence: CASSPREGRETQYF.